This is a list of T cell receptor beta chains from one sample in a study of breast tumors, draining lymph nodes, adjacent tissues. MiXCR was run by TCRdb on the multiplex PCR reads, yielding one entry per CDR3 protein. The table includes approximately 250,000 distinct CDR3 sequences, approximately 36% detected once. The sequenced sample was axillary lymph node tissue. These receptors originate from a female donor with breast cancer. Some clones in this sample may be carry-over from other donors' samples. CDR3s include the opening cysteine and the closing phenylalanine or tryptophan. A D gene is named only where the DNA matches it firmly. A clone size is listed for some rows: how often the clone was seen (once, few, many), or a class if it is expanded.

cdr3_aa cdr3_nt clone_size cdr3_length d_call j_call v_call
CASGFGGAQPQHF TGTGCTAGTGGTTTCGGGGGCGCGCAGCCCCAGCATTTT NA 13 NA TRBJ1-5 TRBV12-5
CSARSWASGGYEQYF TGCAGTGCTAGGTCTTGGGCTAGCGGAGGCTACGAGCAGTACTTC NA 15 TRBD2 TRBJ2-7 TRBV20-1
CASSSYGGAAGYTF TGTGCCAGCAGTTCCTATGGGGGGGCGGCTGGCTACACCTTC NA 14 NA TRBJ1-2 TRBV27
CASSPWTNEDYGYPF TGTGCCAGCAGCCCTTGGACAAATGAGGACTATGGCTACCCCTTC many 15 NA TRBJ1-2 TRBV7-8
CASSENRGSTEAFF TGCGCCAGCAGCGAAAACAGGGGTAGTACTGAAGCTTTCTTT NA 14 TRBD1 TRBJ1-1 TRBV25-1
CASSPELARFGYTF TGCGCCAGCAGCCCGGAGCTGGCGCGCTTTGGCTACACCTTC NA 14 NA TRBJ1-2 TRBV5-1
CASSLGDQETQYF TGTGCCAGCAGCTTAGGAGATCAAGAGACCCAGTACTTC medium-sized 13 NA TRBJ2-5 TRBV11-3
CASSLEAGSYGYTF TGCGCCAGCAGCTTGGAGGCAGGATCCTATGGCTACACCTTC many 14 NA TRBJ1-2 TRBV5-1
CASSLEAGFFHYGYTF TGTGCCAGCAGCTTAGAAGCAGGGTTTTTTCACTATGGCTACACCTTC many 16 NA TRBJ1-2 TRBV7-8
CASSPRGRTYGYTF TGTGCCAGTAGTCCCAGGGGGCGCACCTATGGCTACACCTTC many 14 TRBD1 TRBJ1-2 TRBV19
CSASPRKGAYQPQHF TGCAGTGCTAGTCCCCGTAAGGGAGCTTATCAGCCCCAGCATTTT once 15 NA TRBJ1-5 TRBV20-1
CGVRAPLPDTQYF TGCGGGGTCAGGGCGCCTCTGCCAGATACGCAGTATTTT many 13 NA TRBJ2-3 TRBV20-1
CASSSRGLHSYEQYF TGCGCCAGCAGCTCCAGAGGACTCCACTCCTACGAGCAGTACTTC many 15 NA TRBJ2-7 TRBV5-1
CASSVTVKNQPQHF TGTGCCAGCAGTGTGACAGTTAAGAATCAGCCCCAGCATTTT many 14 NA TRBJ1-5 TRBV6-1
CASSFPLKGTDTQYF TGTGCCAGCAGCTTTCCGCTTAAGGGCACAGATACGCAGTATTTT many 15 NA TRBJ2-3 TRBV11-3
CASSSSRGGKFEKLFF TGCGCCAGCAGCTCCTCACGAGGGGGCAAGTTTGAAAAACTGTTTTTT many 16 TRBD1 TRBJ1-4 TRBV5-1
CSARDWQAPTNEKLFF TGCAGTGCTAGAGATTGGCAGGCCCCAACTAATGAAAAACTGTTTTTT many 16 NA TRBJ1-4 TRBV20-1
CASRGAGPGNTIYF TGTGCCAGCCGCGGGGCAGGACCTGGAAACACCATATATTTT NA 14 NA TRBJ1-3 TRBV9
CASSLPSPGPKNIQYF TGTGCCAGCAGCTTGCCGAGTCCCGGGCCCAAAAACATTCAGTACTTC once 16 NA TRBJ2-4 TRBV11-3
CAISGVGGASLSTDTQYF TGTGCCATCAGTGGGGTTGGGGGCGCATCCCTAAGCACAGATACGCAGTATTTT many 18 NA TRBJ2-3 TRBV10-3
CASRVGTGVQPQHF TGTGCCAGTAGGGTTGGGACAGGGGTTCAGCCCCAGCATTTT NA 14 TRBD1 TRBJ1-5 TRBV15
CASSLRQASNQPQHF TGTGCCAGCAGTTTGAGACAGGCGAGCAATCAGCCCCAGCATTTT many 15 NA TRBJ1-5 TRBV12-3/TRBV12-4
CASSRLQGTDTQYF TGTGCCAGCAGCCGCCTCCAGGGCACAGATACGCAGTATTTT many 14 NA TRBJ2-3 TRBV7-3
CASSPRTKETQYF TGTGCCAGCAGCCCTCGGACTAAAGAGACCCAGTACTTC many 13 NA TRBJ2-5 TRBV7-8
CASSGGYAQYF TGTGCCAGCAGCGGGGGCTACGCGCAGTATTTT many 11 NA TRBJ2-3 TRBV6-6
CASSVEGGTVYEQFF TGTGCCAGCAGCGTAGAGGGAGGGACGGTATATGAGCAGTTCTTC many 15 TRBD2 TRBJ2-1 TRBV9
CASTKEWDRVFDTQYF TGTGCCAGCACCAAAGAGTGGGACAGGGTTTTTGATACGCAGTATTTT many 16 TRBD1 TRBJ2-3 TRBV5-5
CATRGRPEMNTEAFF TGTGCCACCCGGGGGAGGCCCGAGATGAACACTGAAGCTTTCTTT NA 15 NA TRBJ1-1 TRBV10-3
CASSPLGTGNGYTF TGTGCCAGCAGCCCGCTTGGGACAGGGAATGGCTACACCTTC many 14 TRBD1 TRBJ1-2 TRBV7-9
CAITERGIGEKLFF TGTGCCATCACGGAGCGTGGGATCGGTGAAAAACTGTTTTTT NA 14 NA TRBJ1-4 TRBV10-3
CSVEVDGNYNEQFF TGCAGCGTTGAAGTGGACGGGAACTACAATGAGCAGTTCTTC NA 14 NA TRBJ2-1 TRBV29-1
CSAWGGGNEKLFF TGCAGCGCTTGGGGGGGGGGTAATGAAAAACTGTTTTTT many 13 NA TRBJ1-4 TRBV29-1
CASSSGTKNNEQFF TGTGCCAGCAGCTCCGGGACTAAAAACAATGAGCAGTTCTTC many 14 TRBD2 TRBJ2-1 TRBV7-6
CASSEDGVGSREQYF TGTGCCAGCAGTGAAGACGGAGTGGGCTCGCGCGAGCAGTACTTC NA 15 NA TRBJ2-7 TRBV6-1
CASRPRDKGTYEQYF TGTGCCAGCAGGCCTCGGGACAAAGGAACGTACGAGCAGTACTTC NA 15 NA TRBJ2-7 TRBV13
CASSAGQGARYGYTF TGCGCCAGCAGCGCGGGACAGGGGGCGAGGTATGGCTACACCTTC NA 15 TRBD1 TRBJ1-2 TRBV5-1
CASSLTQDYEQYF TGTGCCAGCAGTTTAACGCAGGACTACGAGCAGTACTTC NA 13 NA TRBJ2-7 TRBV12-3/TRBV12-4
CASSQDLEGLETQYF TGTGCCAGCAGCCAAGATCTTGAAGGTCTTGAGACCCAGTACTTC few 15 NA TRBJ2-5 TRBV3-1
CSVERAVQETQHF TGCAGCGTTGAAAGGGCAGTCCAAGAGACCCAGCATTTT NA 13 NA TRBJ1-5 TRBV29-1
CASSLVGGSEQYF TGTGCCAGCAGTTTAGTTGGTGGTTCCGAGCAGTACTTC many 13 NA TRBJ2-7 TRBV12-3/TRBV12-4
CASSPEGVALHF TGTGCCAGCAGTCCCGAGGGGGTTGCCCTCCACTTT NA 12 NA TRBJ1-6 TRBV6-6
CASSKTGVLNQPQHF TGTGCCAGTAGTAAGACAGGAGTCCTCAATCAGCCCCAGCATTTT many 15 NA TRBJ1-5 TRBV19
CASSTQGAGTGELFF TGTGCCAGCAGCACACAGGGGGCGGGCACCGGGGAGCTGTTTTTT many 15 TRBD1 TRBJ2-2 TRBV7-8
CATSEGQGFGSNQPQHF TGTGCCACCAGTGAGGGACAGGGGTTCGGGAGCAATCAGCCCCAGCATTTT many 17 TRBD1 TRBJ1-5 TRBV24-1
CASSTTGQNTEAFF TGTGCCAGCAGTACGACAGGACAGAACACTGAAGCTTTCTTT NA 14 NA TRBJ1-1 TRBV6-6
CASSLDGLAGEADTQYF TGTGCCAGCAGCTTAGATGGACTAGCGGGAGAAGCAGATACGCAGTATTTT NA 17 TRBD2 TRBJ2-3 TRBV13
CSALRQGEETQYF TGCAGTGCCTTAAGACAGGGGGAAGAGACCCAGTACTTC many 13 TRBD1 TRBJ2-5 TRBV20-1
CATSSYGDPNQPQHF TGTGCCACCAGCAGCTACGGGGACCCCAATCAGCCCCAGCATTTT NA 15 NA TRBJ1-5 TRBV24-1
CASSAQEDTQYF TGTGCCAGCAGCGCCCAGGAAGATACGCAGTATTTT many 12 NA TRBJ2-3 TRBV9
CASSFLADYNSPLHF TGTGCCAGCAGTTTTTTAGCCGACTATAATTCACCCCTCCACTTT many 15 NA TRBJ1-6 TRBV12-3/TRBV12-4